Reported below is one TCR beta chain. This sample is part of a study of monozygotic twins with inflammatory bowel disease. Generation of cDNA took place in eight separate reactions per sample. UMIs were attached via template switching, each with a 6-nucleotide sample barcode. Each CDR3 protein gets one entry in TCRdb, which reprocessed the 5' RACE reads and gives no DNA. The sample features some 160,000 distinct CDR3 sequences, with less than 7.5% in its top ten. The CDR3 has 14 residues. The germline V gene encodes CDR1 SGHTA and CDR2 FQGNSA. Material for sequencing was blood. The clonotype comes from a human donor with ulcerative colitis or Crohn's disease, or a healthy co-twin of an affected twin (not recorded which). The rearrangement uses TRBV7-2 and TRBJ2-3; as DNA is missing, the TRBD2 call by TCRdb cannot be tested. CDR3 amino acids: CASSLDGLAGGLYF.